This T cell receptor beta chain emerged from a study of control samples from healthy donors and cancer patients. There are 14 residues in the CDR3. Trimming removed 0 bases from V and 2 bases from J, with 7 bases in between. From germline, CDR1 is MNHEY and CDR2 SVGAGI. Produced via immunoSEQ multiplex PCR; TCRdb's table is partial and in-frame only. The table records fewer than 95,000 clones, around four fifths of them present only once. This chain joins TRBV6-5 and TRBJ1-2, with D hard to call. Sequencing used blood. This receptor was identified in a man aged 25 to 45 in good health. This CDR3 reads CASSYSAGNYGYTF. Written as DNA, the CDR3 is TGTGCCAGCAGTTACTCAGCAGGCAACTATGGCTACACCTTC.